This T cell receptor beta chain appears in the sequencing data of a study of OX40 agonist ivuxolimab in advanced cancers. Study-level background: Ivuxolimab was a fully human IgG2 agonistic monoclonal antibody targeting the costimulatory receptor OX40 (CD134). Intravenous ivuxolimab was administered to patients every 2 weeks at six dose levels: 0.01, 0.1, 0.3, 1.5, 3 and 10 mg/kg. Among the approximately 50 dose-escalation patients, around 19 had hepatocellular carcinoma, roughly 15 melanoma, 9 renal cell carcinoma and 9 head and neck cancer. A male proportion of roughly 80% and a mean age of approximately 55 years, ranging from 23 to 79, were recorded for the dose-escalation cohort. Patients were allowed to have had prior anti-PD-1, anti-PD-L1 or anti-CTLA-4 therapy, and 40% of the dose-escalation patients had previously received checkpoint inhibitors. Partial responses occurred in three dose-escalation patients, of whom one had hepatocellular carcinoma and two had cutaneous melanoma. Peripheral TCRbeta sequencing was intended to test whether TCR sequence diversity was altered and clonal T-cell expansion was caused by ivuxolimab. The monotherapy dose-escalation portion (N of about 50 patients) of the phase I ivuxolimab trial is reported in the paper.

In regard to this clone: Its antigen has not been determined. The sample holds no much larger clone one base away, and base qualities are not on file.

For sequencing of the TCRbeta CDR3 region, genomic DNA was extracted from the sorted cells. The immunoSEQ Assay was used for sequencing of TCRbeta CDR3 regions. In its TCRdb copy, this immuneACCESS table keeps in-frame sequences only and misses some clones. Where compared with another copy, unresolved V genes explain less than half of these, and the others have no known cause. Here the sample has around 110,000 clones; about 91% occur a single time. 1% to 1.5% of the sample is taken by the ten largest. Study-wide findings and limitations: After ivuxolimab, more expanded clones were found on average in CD8+ T cells than in CD4+ T cells. Which antigens the clonally expanded peripheral T cells were specific for was not determined. Low levels of normalized T-cell clonal expansion were also seen in some nonresponding patients. At doses from 0.1 to 3.0 mg/kg, clonal expansion was seen in both CD4+ and CD8+ blood T cells between baseline and week 6. In the 0.1-3.0 mg/kg groups, partial responders were among the patients with the lowest normalized peripheral clonal expansion, particularly in CD8+ T cells.

The germline V end is reduced by 5 bases and the J end by 4 bases; junction bases left unmatched: 7. CDR1 SGHNT and CDR2 YENEEA were looked up in the germline V gene. The CDR3 goes from the cysteine to the phenylalanine over 15 residues. Solely the CDR3 DNA is kept, with 45 bases framed from the first base. Patients with a history of autoimmune disease or receiving systemic immunosuppression were excluded from the trial. Peripheral blood for TCR sequencing was collected from all dose cohorts at baseline, on cycle 4 day 1, and on cycle 7 day 1. The samples were taken from a phase I, first-in-human, multicenter, open-label dose-escalation trial of ivuxolimab. The trial enrolled adults with locally advanced or metastatic head and neck squamous cell, hepatocellular, melanoma or renal cell carcinoma. Before TCR sequencing, CD4+ and CD8+ T cells were separately sorted from peripheral blood.

The chain employs TRBV11-3 and TRBJ2-3, with 9 junctional bases fitting TRBD1. This clonotype was obtained from an adult with an advanced solid tumor such as melanoma, head and neck, liver or kidney cancer. The sequencing used CD4+ or CD8+ T cells sorted from blood, collected in a trial of the OX40 agonist ivuxolimab. The nucleotides are TGTGCCAGCAGCGCCGGGACAGGGATGGCAGATACGCAGTATTTT. It encodes CASSAGTGMADTQYF.